The source of this TCR beta chain is a study of beta chain features in type 1 diabetes. The authors reverse transcribed all of the isolated RNA, so sequencing captured expressed TCRB transcripts. Assay used: immunoSEQ multiplex PCR; TCRdb lists only in-frame clones, some missing. The repertoire includes about 330,000 clones, approximately 9.9% of them detected once, and roughly 0.014% sits in the top ten. The CDR3 is 13 amino acids. Germline assignment: CDR1 SGHTA and CDR2 FQGNSA. V lost 0 bases and J lost 5, with 7 bases in between. This receptor was identified in a woman in her twenties or thirties in good health. The sample taken for sequencing was naive CD4+ T cells from blood. The genes are TRBV7-2 and TRBJ1-2, with D tentatively TRBD1 (5 bases). CDR3 residues: CASSLARAYGYTF. The CDR3 DNA is TGTGCCAGCAGCTTAGCCAGGGCATATGGCTACACCTTC. Full variable domain (missing parts from reference TRBV7-2 and TRBJ1-2): GAGVSQSPSNKVTEKGKDVELRCDPISGHTALYWYRQSLGQGLEFLIYFQGNSAPDKSGLPSDRFSAERTGGSVSTLTIQRTQQEDSAVYLCASSLARAYGYTFGSGTRLTVV.